This TCR beta chain derives from a study of cytomegalovirus exposure and HLA in healthy donors. Both 60 Vbeta primers and 13 Jbeta primers went into the PCR. TCRdb's table, derived via immunoSEQ multiplex PCR, lists solely in-frame clones and lacks some. The data hold under 200,000 clones, with roughly 75% observed a single time. From germline, CDR1 is SEHNR and CDR2 FQNEAQ (reference sequence). The length of the CDR3 is 15 residues. The germline V and J ends were trimmed by 0 bases and 4 bases, with 12 bases remaining between them. This clonotype was obtained from a female donor in good health and CMV-seronegative. The sample taken for sequencing was PBMCs. The chain recombines TRBV7-9 with TRBJ1-2, with D unclear. DNA for the CDR3: TGTGCCAGCAGCTTAGCGCGGGAAGTTACCTATGGCTACACCTTC. Protein sequence: CASSLAREVTYGYTF.